The rows below give T cell receptor beta chains drawn from one sample of a study of CD8 T cells in ankylosing spondylitis. TCRdb reprocessed the 5' RACE reads via MiXCR and lists one record per CDR3 protein. Seen here are hundreds of thousands of distinct CDR3 sequences, 12% observed once, and the top ten hold less than 0.65%. The material sequenced was blood, either unsorted or a sorted T cell fraction (not recorded which). Every receptor here comes from a male donor with ankylosing spondylitis. CDR3s include the opening cysteine and the closing phenylalanine or tryptophan. D genes are given only for firm matches. Clone size is shown for a subset of rows, as once, few, many or a class of expanded clone.

TGTGCCAGCTGCGACCAAGAGACCCAGTACTTC	CASCDQETQYF	-	-	11	TRBV2	TRBJ2-5
TGTGCCAGCAGCGTAGATCCAAGCAACTACGAGCAGTACTTC	CASSVDPSNYEQYF	-	many	14	TRBV9	TRBJ2-7
TGCAGCGTGGGCGACAGGGATACGCAGTATTTT	CSVGDRDTQYF	-	many	11	TRBV29-1	TRBJ2-3
TGCAGCGTTTTCATAGGACGCTCAGTCGGCGAGCAGTACTTC	CSVFIGRSVGEQYF	-	few	14	TRBV29-1	TRBJ2-7
TGTGCCAGCTCTGCCCGACAAGAGACCCAGTACTTC	CASSARQETQYF	-	many	12	TRBV6-2/TRBV6-3	TRBJ2-5
TGCAGCGTTGAAAACGCTCTGGGGGGCGGGGAGCTGTTTTTT	CSVENALGGGELFF	-	-	14	TRBV29-1	TRBJ2-2
TGCGCCAGCAAACCCAGCACAGATACGCAGTATTTT	CASKPSTDTQYF	-	-	12	TRBV5-1	TRBJ2-3
TGCGCCAGCAGCCAAGATTTCTGGGACCGGCTGAACTATGGCTACACCTTC	CASSQDFWDRLNYGYTF	-	many	17	TRBV4-1	TRBJ1-2
TGTGCCAGCAGTTTAGGGGGGGGAAAACCGGTGGACTTC	CASSLGGGKPVDF	-	few	13	TRBV12-3/TRBV12-4	TRBJ1-2
TGTGCCAGCAGTTTTCAGGGGGCCCCTGAAGCTTTCTTT	CASSFQGAPEAFF	TRBD1	few	13	TRBV12-3/TRBV12-4	TRBJ1-1
TGCGCCAGCAGCGTCAAAACGGACAGCTCCTACAATGAGCAGTTCTTC	CASSVKTDSSYNEQFF	-	-	16	TRBV5-1	TRBJ2-1
TGTGCCAGCAGCCAAGATGTCGCAGGGGCCGGAGGCTACACCTTC	CASSQDVAGAGGYTF	-	-	15	TRBV3-1	TRBJ1-2
TGCAGTGCTAGGGGCAGTGGGAGAAACATTCAGTACTTC	CSARGSGRNIQYF	-	many	13	TRBV20-1	TRBJ2-4
TGCAGTGCTATGGCGGGAGGGCTGAATGAGCAGTTCTTC	CSAMAGGLNEQFF	TRBD2	few	13	TRBV20-1	TRBJ2-1
TGCAGTCACTTTAGGGGGGCGGTAGATACGCAGTATTTT	CSHFRGAVDTQYF	-	-	13	TRBV20-1	TRBJ2-3
TGTGCCAGCTCACCACCGCGGGGGCTCGGGAATGAAGCTTTCTTT	CASSPPRGLGNEAFF	-	-	15	TRBV18	TRBJ1-1
TGTGCCAGCTCACCCCGGGCCCCTGCAACCACTGAAGCTTTCTTT	CASSPRAPATTEAFF	-	-	15	TRBV18	TRBJ1-1
TGCGCCAGCAGCCAAGTGTCCCAAGAGACCCAGTACTTC	CASSQVSQETQYF	-	-	13	TRBV4-1	TRBJ2-5
TGTGCCAGCAGTCTCAGGGGAATAGCATACAATGAGCAGTTCTTC	CASSLRGIAYNEQFF	-	-	15	TRBV28	TRBJ2-1
TGCAGCGTTTGGGACAGGCATACTGAAGCTTTCTTT	CSVWDRHTEAFF	TRBD1	many	12	TRBV29-1	TRBJ1-1
TGTGCCAGCAGACAGAGCCCGGGACAGAGGGGGAGGAACTATGGCTACACCTTC	CASRQSPGQRGRNYGYTF	TRBD1	few	18	TRBV13	TRBJ1-2
TGCAGTGCGTGGGCCGGGGGACAGCCTAATGAAAAACTGTTTTTT	CSAWAGGQPNEKLFF	TRBD1	-	15	TRBV20-1	TRBJ1-4
TGTGCCATCAGAGAGAGGGACAGGTCGAACACTGAAGCTTTCTTT	CAIRERDRSNTEAFF	TRBD1	few	15	TRBV10-3	TRBJ1-1
TGTGCCAGCAACGTCGGCGGGAGGTACAATGAGCAGTTCTTC	CASNVGGRYNEQFF	TRBD2	once	14	TRBV7-9	TRBJ2-1
TGTGCCAGCAGTTCGGGACGGTACTCTGGAAACACCATATATTTT	CASSSGRYSGNTIYF	-	few	15	TRBV6-5	TRBJ1-3
TGCAGTGCCGGGACTACTTACCAAGAGACCCAGTACTTC	CSAGTTYQETQYF	TRBD2	few	13	TRBV20-1	TRBJ2-5
TGTGCCTCTCGACAAGGGCAGTCCCCCTATGGCTACACCTTC	CASRQGQSPYGYTF	-	-	14	TRBV12-3/TRBV12-4	TRBJ1-2
TGTGCCACCAGCCCCCGGAAGTACTCCAATCAGCCCCAGCATTTT	CATSPRKYSNQPQHF	-	-	15	TRBV15	TRBJ1-5
TGCAGTGCTAGAGATCGACAGGGCGTTGATACGCAGTATTTT	CSARDRQGVDTQYF	TRBD1	-	14	TRBV20-1	TRBJ2-3
TGTGCCAGCAGCCCCAGAGGACAGCCGAACACTGAAGCTTTCTTT	CASSPRGQPNTEAFF	-	-	15	TRBV7-8	TRBJ1-1
TGCGCCAGTATGGCGGACCTCAACACTGAAGCTTTCTTT	CASMADLNTEAFF	-	many	13	TRBV4-3	TRBJ1-1
TGTGCCAGCAGCCGCTGGGGAGGAGGGGGTGGTAATTCACCCCTCCACTTT	CASSRWGGGGGNSPLHF	-	few	17	TRBV6-1	TRBJ1-6
TGCAGTGCTATTGACTCCCACTCTGGAAACACCATATATTTT	CSAIDSHSGNTIYF	-	many	14	TRBV20-1	TRBJ1-3